This T cell receptor (beta chain) appears in the sequencing data of a study of T cell repertoires in cytomegalovirus infection. As for the study in general: Well-studied HLA-B-restricted CMV epitopes were used in the study alongside recently identified HLA-C-restricted ones. Shared public TCR beta signatures pointed to both CMV infection and a matching HLA type.

Overall study results and limits: CMV-specific TCR beta clonotypes restricted by HLA-C dominated the ex vivo response.

The CDR3 spans 15 residues. The V and J ends lost 4 bases and 3 bases respectively, with 14 bases between them. The germline V gene encodes CDR1 SGHDT and CDR2 YYEEEE. This clonotype was picked up a small number of times. Antigen: not known. TCRdb ran MiXCR on the reads and lists one entry per CDR3 protein. The profile covers around 710,000 distinct CDR3 sequences, with just under 30% appearing a single time and 13% taken by the ten largest. V usage is TRBV5-6 and J usage is TRBJ2-1; D may correspond to TRBD1 or TRBD2 (5 bases each). The sequence derives from a human donor in good health (CMV status not recorded). Some clones in this sample may be carry-over from other donors' samples. The specimen was cultured CD8+ T cells from PBMCs, collected from culture after CMV antigen stimulation. The CDR3 DNA follows: TGTGCCAGCAGCCGCGGTGGGGGTTTCTACAATGAGCAGTTCTTC. Protein product: CASSRGGGFYNEQFF.